Below are 17 T cell receptor beta chains sequenced from a single sample in a study of T cells after yellow fever vaccination. Using its own MiXCR run on the 5' RACE reads, TCRdb lists one record per CDR3 protein. The data contain 200,000 or so distinct CDR3 sequences, 6% to 8% of them seen just once; the ten biggest clones take up roughly 1%. Sequenced here: CD4+ T cells sorted from PBMCs, sampled on the day of the yellow fever booster vaccination. Receptor source: a man younger than 40 who received the YFV17D yellow fever vaccine.

This clonotype occurred many times. This chain connects TRBV5-1 to TRBJ2-1; D gene ambiguous. The V gene lost 4 bases and the J gene lost 5 bases, with 4 bases spanning the gap. There are 11 residues in the CDR3. Germline V gene lookup returns CDR1 SGHRS and CDR2 YFSETQ. CDR3 in amino acids: CASSGNNEQFF. The DNA for the CDR3 is TGCGCCAGCAGCGGAAACAATGAGCAGTTCTTC.

This clonotype was seen a handful of times. This chain connects TRBV29-1 to TRBJ1-2; D remains unclear. This CDR3 comprises 13 residues. From germline, CDR1 is SQVTM and CDR2 ANQGSEA. V lost 5 bases and J 3 bases, leaving 13 bases between the germline ends. The CDR3 reads CSVSYGLYYGYTF. CDR3 coding DNA: TGCAGCGTTTCATACGGACTGTACTATGGCTACACCTTC. The entire variable domain, with the rest obtained from reference TRBV29-1 and TRBJ1-2, is as follows: SAVISQKPSRDICQRGTSLTIQCQVDSQVTMMFWYRQQPGQSLTLIATANQGSEATYESGFVIDKFPISRPNLTFSTLTVSNMSPEDSSIYLCSVSYGLYYGYTFGSGTRLTVV.

The rearrangement links TRBV29-1 to TRBJ2-1, with 8 bases identical to TRBD2. The junction had 10 bases not matched to a gene; V was cut back by 8 bases and J by 13 bases. The germline V gene encodes CDR1 SQVTM and CDR2 ANQGSEA. This CDR3 contains 11 residues. CDR3 nucleotides: TGCAGCCTTCTTTTTGCGGGAGGACAGTTCTTC. This translates into CSLLFAGGQFF.

V and J are TRBV4-3 and TRBJ2-3; D may be TRBD1 (6 bases). Between the trimmed V and J ends, which lost 4 bases and 4 bases, there was a span of 30 bases. The CDR3 consists of 20 residues. The germline gives CDR1 LGHNA, CDR2 YSLEER. This CDR3 reads CASSRSGQHTNTTFADTQYF. The CDR3, as DNA: TGCGCCAGCAGCCGATCGGGACAACATACAAATACGACTTTCGCAGATACGCAGTATTTT.

This clonotype appeared many times. The chain is built from TRBV5-4 and TRBJ2-1; maybe TRBD2 (5 bases). V was trimmed by 4 bases and J by 0 bases, leaving 11 bases between them. Germline CDR1 SGHNT, CDR2 YYREEE (reference sequence). The CDR3 consists of 15 residues. DNA for the CDR3: TGTGCCAGCAGCCGAAGCGGCAGCTCCTACAATGAGCAGTTCTTC. Amino acid sequence: CASSRSGSSYNEQFF.

This clonotype was seen ten or more times. The chain recombines TRBV5-1 with TRBJ2-1; 10 bases align to TRBD2. The V gene's germline CDR1 is SGHRS and CDR2 YFSETQ. With V trimmed by 4 bases and J by 4 bases, 5 bases remained unmatched. The CDR3 has 15 residues. CDR3 protein: CASSLRTSGYNEQFF. The CDR3, as DNA: TGCGCCAGCAGCCTGCGGACTAGCGGATACAATGAGCAGTTCTTC. Full variable domain (rest looked up from reference TRBV5-1 and TRBJ2-1): KAGVTQTPRYLIKTRGQQVTLSCSPISGHRSVSWYQQTPGQGLQFLFEYFSETQRNKGNFPGRFSGRQFSNSRSEMNVSTLELGDSALYLCASSLRTSGYNEQFFGPGTRLTVL.

V and J are TRBV24-1 and TRBJ2-5, with D perhaps matching TRBD1 or TRBD2 (5 bases each). This CDR3 is built from 13 residues. Trimming pared 5 bases from V and 4 bases from J, leaving 10 bases between. CDR1 KGHDR and CDR2 SFDVKD come from the germline V gene. CDR3 bases: TGTGCCACCAGTGGAGGGGTCCGAGAGACCCAGTACTTC. It yields the protein CATSGGVRETQYF.

This sequence joins TRBV4-3 and TRBJ2-1; 12 nucleotides line up with TRBD2. The ends lost 0 bases at V and 9 bases at J; junction bases unmatched: 6. Germline V gives CDR1 LGHNA, CDR2 YSLEER. The CDR3 is made up of 16 amino acids. The CDR3 is CASSQELAGGQAEQFF. The CDR3, as DNA: TGCGCCAGCAGCCAAGAGCTAGCGGGAGGGCAAGCTGAGCAGTTCTTC.

This clonotype turned up a few times. This sequence joins TRBV7-2 and TRBJ2-5; no definite D call. The CDR3 runs to 14 residues. Trimming took off 5 bases at V and 4 bases at J, with 14 bases between the two ends. The germline V gene encodes CDR1 SGHTA and CDR2 FQGNSA. Written as DNA, the CDR3 is TGTGCCAGCAGCCCCCAGCCCGGGTTAGAGACCCAGTACTTC. Protein: CASSPQPGLETQYF.

This clonotype came up many times. The chain has TRBV7-2 and TRBJ2-3, with 11 bases fitting TRBD2. CDR1 is SGHTA, CDR2 FQGNSA, per germline. The V gene end was trimmed by 5 bases and the J gene end by 4 bases; junction bases not matched to a gene: 5. The CDR3 spans 15 residues. CDR3 bases: TGTGCCAGCAGCACCTTAGCGGGAGGGGCAGATACGCAGTATTTT. This encodes CASSTLAGGADTQYF.

In its sample, this clonotype was seen a few times. CDR3 in DNA: TGTGCCAGCAGTATCTCGACGGTGCCGAACACTGAAGCTTTCTTT. Residues: CASSISTVPNTEAFF. This chain uses TRBV6-5 with TRBJ1-1; D gene uncertain. With 5 bases removed from V and 1 base from J, the gap between germline ends came to 14 bases. This CDR3 has 15 residues. The germline gives CDR1 MNHEY, CDR2 SVGAGI.

The chain links TRBV25-1 to TRBJ2-5; maybe TRBD1 (5 bases). V lost 4 bases and J lost 3, with 18 bases in between. Germline lookup yields CDR1 MGHDK and CDR2 SYGVNS. This CDR3 has 16 residues. The CDR3 DNA sequence: TGTGCCAGCAGTGCAGCAGGGTCAGGGTTAAAAGAGACCCAGTACTTC. As protein: CASSAAGSGLKETQYF.

This chain links TRBV20-1 with TRBJ2-3, with 9 bases aligning to TRBD2. CDR3 size: 14 residues. V trimming: 2 bases; J trimming: 1 base; junction bases outside the gene matches: 1. In germline, CDR1 is DFQATT, CDR2 SNEGSKA (reference sequence). CDR3 sequence reads: CSARRGGGTDTQYF. The DNA for the CDR3 is TGCAGTGCTAGACGCGGGGGGGGCACAGATACGCAGTATTTT.

This clonotype was recorded a few times. Because the CDR3's place on the DNA is in doubt, the DNA is left out and the CDR3 is given as listed by TCRdb. The V call is TRBV7-9, the J call TRBJ1-1. In germline, CDR1 is SEHNR, CDR2 FQNEAQ (reference sequence). The CDR3 length equals 11 residues, ends included. This chain's CDR3 is CASILGTEAFF.

This clonotype was counted between two and nine times. The chain is built from TRBV30 and TRBJ1-2; perhaps TRBD1 as D (6 bases). The CDR3 sequence is 16 residues long. Germline CDR1 GTSNPN, CDR2 SVGIG (reference sequence). The germline V and J ends were trimmed by 2 bases and 5 bases, with 21 bases remaining between them. CDR3 loop: CAWSPLGTSLNYGYTF. The CDR3 DNA follows: TGTGCCTGGAGTCCGCTCGGGACAAGCCTTAATTATGGCTACACCTTC.

The sample holds many counts of this clonotype. V is TRBV10-3 and J is TRBJ2-3; the match to TRBD2 covers 9 bases. J was trimmed by 2 bases and V by 3 bases; bases with no gene match: 3. The CDR3 totals 15 residues. Germline V lookup: CDR1 ENHRY, CDR2 SYGVKD. CDR3 in amino acids: CAISDSGSATDTQYF. The CDR3, as DNA: TGTGCCATCAGTGATAGCGGGAGTGCCACAGATACGCAGTATTTT.

This clonotype was recorded a few times. The V gene is TRBV20-1, the J gene TRBJ2-7; D is tentatively TRBD1 or TRBD2 (5 bases each). This CDR3 has 14 amino acids. In germline, CDR1 is DFQATT, CDR2 SNEGSKA (reference sequence). Trimming took off 0 bases at V and 6 bases at J, with 15 bases between the two ends. The CDR3 nucleotides are TGCAGTGCTAGAGACCAATATACCGGGGCCGAGCAGTACTTC. Translating it yields CSARDQYTGAEQYF.